Listed below are T cell receptor beta chains from one sample, sequenced in a study of T cell changes during pregnancy in multiple sclerosis. Assay used: immunoSEQ multiplex PCR; TCRdb lists only in-frame clones, some missing. The data show 55,000 to 85,000 clones, with about nine tenths seen just once and more than 1.4% held by the top ten. The input for sequencing was peripheral blood, taken in the third trimester of pregnancy. Receptors originate from a female donor with multiple sclerosis, enrolled in a pregnancy study. Both conserved end residues are trimmed from each CDR3. Each record gives: J gene, V gene, CDR3 protein.

>TRBJ1-2|TRBV7-2
ASSLGLRDYGYT
>TRBJ1-2|TRBV4-3
ASSQEVQGQDYGYT
>TRBJ2-7|TRBV4-3
ASSQDAGGNHYEQY
>TRBJ2-1|TRBV10-3
AISGGLGDEQF
>TRBJ2-3|TRBV19
ASSRTGEADTQY
>TRBJ1-5|TRBV27
ASSFRQGQPQH
>TRBJ2-7|TRBV5-1
ASSETSGTYPYEQY
>TRBJ2-7|TRBV5-1
ASSFGTGTYEQY
>TRBJ1-4|TRBV2
ASSRQGSNEKLF
>TRBJ2-2|TRBV29-1
SVGTGDNPGELF
>TRBJ1-5|TRBV6-4
ASSETTGAGPQH
>-|TRBV30
AWSVSGNSYEQY
>TRBJ2-7|TRBV7-2
ASSLILAGGREQY
>TRBJ2-7|TRBV6-1
ASTQRHRALGEQY
>TRBJ1-5|TRBV6-1
ASSGTANFNQPQH
>TRBJ2-2|TRBV5-1
ASSLVGTRNTGELF
>TRBJ2-3|TRBV7-2
ASSLEATDPQY
>TRBJ2-1|TRBV27
ASSDGTSGDNEQF
>TRBJ1-2|TRBV5-8
ASSFIREGEYT
>TRBJ1-2|TRBV6-5
ASSYQGQAYGYT
>TRBJ2-2|TRBV19
ASTATGAPNTGELF
>TRBJ2-3|TRBV23-1
ASSRGVVEGVAQGTDTQY
>TRBJ1-4|TRBV11-2
ASSLAFEKLF
>TRBJ1-5|TRBV5-6
ASSRAPIRAQH
>TRBJ2-2|TRBV6-1
ASSEATGAGELF
>TRBJ1-5|TRBV18
ASSQGGGYDQPQH
>TRBJ2-5|TRBV18
ASGGRGETQY
>TRBJ2-1|TRBV27
ASRGPGGNEQF
>TRBJ2-3|TRBV27
ASSSAGGITDTQY
>TRBJ2-7|TRBV4-3
ASSQGLSGGNSYEQY
>TRBJ1-3|TRBV7-6
ASSLVQAGSGNTIY
>TRBJ1-5|TRBV9
ASSPGQGNQPQH
>TRBJ2-2|TRBV11-2
ASSLGDSGRAEDTGELF
>TRBJ2-7|TRBV27
ASSSGGSYEQY
>TRBJ1-1|TRBV27
ASRGTENTEAF
>TRBJ2-5|TRBV5-1
ASSLLAEETQY
>TRBJ1-1|TRBV30
AWRTGMDTEAF
>TRBJ2-2|TRBV5-6
ASSFYNTMNTGELF
>TRBJ2-2|TRBV19
ASSIVGLAGGVTGELF
>TRBJ1-5|TRBV10-3
AISESRTGYSNQPQH
>TRBJ2-7|TRBV4-3
ASSQDRDYSLGEQY
>TRBJ2-2|TRBV5-1
ASSLSNRQGAHGSGELF